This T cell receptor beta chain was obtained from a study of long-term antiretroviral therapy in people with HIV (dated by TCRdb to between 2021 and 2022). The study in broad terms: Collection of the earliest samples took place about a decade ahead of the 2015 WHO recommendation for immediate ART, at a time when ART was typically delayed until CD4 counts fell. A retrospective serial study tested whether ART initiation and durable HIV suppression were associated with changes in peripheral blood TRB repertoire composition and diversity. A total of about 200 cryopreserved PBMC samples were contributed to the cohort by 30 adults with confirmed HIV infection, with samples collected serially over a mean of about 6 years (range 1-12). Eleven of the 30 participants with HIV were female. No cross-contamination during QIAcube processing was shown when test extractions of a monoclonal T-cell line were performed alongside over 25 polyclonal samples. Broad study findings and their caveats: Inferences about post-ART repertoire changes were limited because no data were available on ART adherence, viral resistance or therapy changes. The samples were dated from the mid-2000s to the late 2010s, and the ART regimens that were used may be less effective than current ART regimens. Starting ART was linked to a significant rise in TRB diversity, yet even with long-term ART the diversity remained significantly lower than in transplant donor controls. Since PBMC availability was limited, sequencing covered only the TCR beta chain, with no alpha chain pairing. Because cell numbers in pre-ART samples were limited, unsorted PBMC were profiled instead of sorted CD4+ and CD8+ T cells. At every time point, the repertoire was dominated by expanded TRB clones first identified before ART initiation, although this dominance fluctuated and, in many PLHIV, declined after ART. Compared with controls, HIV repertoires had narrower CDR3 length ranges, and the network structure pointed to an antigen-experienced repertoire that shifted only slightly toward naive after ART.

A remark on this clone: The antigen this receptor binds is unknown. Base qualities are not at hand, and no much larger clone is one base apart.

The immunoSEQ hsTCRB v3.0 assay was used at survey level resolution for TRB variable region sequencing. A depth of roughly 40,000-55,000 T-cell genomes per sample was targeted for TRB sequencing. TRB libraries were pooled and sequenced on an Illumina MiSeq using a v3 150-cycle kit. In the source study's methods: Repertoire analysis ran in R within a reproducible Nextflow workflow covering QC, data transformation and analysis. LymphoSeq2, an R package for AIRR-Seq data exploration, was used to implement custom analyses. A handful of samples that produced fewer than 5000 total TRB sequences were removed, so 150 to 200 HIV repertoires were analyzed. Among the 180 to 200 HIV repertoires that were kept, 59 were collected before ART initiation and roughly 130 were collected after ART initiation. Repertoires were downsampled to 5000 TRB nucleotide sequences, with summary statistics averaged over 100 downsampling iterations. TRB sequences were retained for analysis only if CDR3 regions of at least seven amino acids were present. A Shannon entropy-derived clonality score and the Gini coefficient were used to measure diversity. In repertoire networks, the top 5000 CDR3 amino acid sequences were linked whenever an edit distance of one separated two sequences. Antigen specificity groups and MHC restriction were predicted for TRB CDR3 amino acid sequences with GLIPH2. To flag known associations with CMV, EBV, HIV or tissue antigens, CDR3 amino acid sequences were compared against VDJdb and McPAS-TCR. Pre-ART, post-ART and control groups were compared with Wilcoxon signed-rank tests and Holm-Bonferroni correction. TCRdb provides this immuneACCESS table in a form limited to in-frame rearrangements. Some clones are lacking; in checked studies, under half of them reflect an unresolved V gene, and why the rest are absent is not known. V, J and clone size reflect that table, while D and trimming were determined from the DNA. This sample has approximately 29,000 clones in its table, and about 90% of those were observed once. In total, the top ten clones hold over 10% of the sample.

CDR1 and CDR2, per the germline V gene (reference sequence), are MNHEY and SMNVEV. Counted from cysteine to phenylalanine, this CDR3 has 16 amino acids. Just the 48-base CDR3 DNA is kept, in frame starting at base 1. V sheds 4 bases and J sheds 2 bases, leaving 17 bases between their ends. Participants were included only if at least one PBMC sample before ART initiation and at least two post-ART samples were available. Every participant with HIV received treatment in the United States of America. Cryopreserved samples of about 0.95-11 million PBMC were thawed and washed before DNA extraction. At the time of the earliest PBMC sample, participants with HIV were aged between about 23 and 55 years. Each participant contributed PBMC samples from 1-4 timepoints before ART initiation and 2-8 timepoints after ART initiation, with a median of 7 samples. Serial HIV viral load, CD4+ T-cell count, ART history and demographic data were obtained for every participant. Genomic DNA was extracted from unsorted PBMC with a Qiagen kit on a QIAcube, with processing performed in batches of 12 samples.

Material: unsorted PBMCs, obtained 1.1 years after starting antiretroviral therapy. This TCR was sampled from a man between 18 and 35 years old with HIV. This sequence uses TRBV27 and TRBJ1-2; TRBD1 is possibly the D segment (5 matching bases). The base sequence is TGTGCCAGCAGTTGGAGTCCCGGGACGGAGAACTATGGCTACACCTTC. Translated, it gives CASSWSPGTENYGYTF.